The clone carrying this T cell receptor (beta chain) was seen at least ten times. The data derive from a study of T-cell reconstitution after alpha-beta-depleted transplantation in children. The germline gives CDR1 DFQATT, CDR2 SNEGSKA (reference sequence). The CDR3 loop spans 13 amino acids. V lost 3 bases to trimming and J lost 7 bases, with 10 bases between them. Library preparation (for TCRbeta) was performed with unique molecular identifiers. MiXCR was run by TCRdb on the PCR reads, yielding one entry per CDR3 protein. The sample contains 210,000 or so distinct CDR3 sequences, around 10% of which appear only once.

The specimen comprised PBMCs from the stem cell graft donor, sampled from the stem cell graft. J is TRBJ1-6 and V is TRBV20-1; TRBD1 might be the D (6 bases). This TCR was recovered from a human donor who donated a stem cell graft to a child with acute lymphoblastic leukemia. For the CDR3, the DNA is TGCAGTGCTAGCAGGGGAGGGAATTCACCCCTCCACTTT. This sequence encodes CSASRGGNSPLHF.